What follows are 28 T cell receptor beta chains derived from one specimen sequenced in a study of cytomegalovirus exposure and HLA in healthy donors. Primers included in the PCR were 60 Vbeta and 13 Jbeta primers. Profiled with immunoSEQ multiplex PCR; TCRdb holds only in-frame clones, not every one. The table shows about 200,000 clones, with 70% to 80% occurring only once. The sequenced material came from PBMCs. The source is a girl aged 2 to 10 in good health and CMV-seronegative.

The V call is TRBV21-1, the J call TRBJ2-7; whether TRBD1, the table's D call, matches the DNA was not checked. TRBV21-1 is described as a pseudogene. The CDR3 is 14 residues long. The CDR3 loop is CASSTTDSLYEQYF. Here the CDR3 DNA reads TGTGCCAGCAGCACCACAGACAGTCTCTACGAGCAGTACTTC.

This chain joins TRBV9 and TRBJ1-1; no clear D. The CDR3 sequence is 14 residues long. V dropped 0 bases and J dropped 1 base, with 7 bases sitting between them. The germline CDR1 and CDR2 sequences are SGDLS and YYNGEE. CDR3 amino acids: CASSVGAANTEAFF. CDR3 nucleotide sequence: TGTGCCAGCAGCGTAGGGGCTGCGAACACTGAAGCTTTCTTT.

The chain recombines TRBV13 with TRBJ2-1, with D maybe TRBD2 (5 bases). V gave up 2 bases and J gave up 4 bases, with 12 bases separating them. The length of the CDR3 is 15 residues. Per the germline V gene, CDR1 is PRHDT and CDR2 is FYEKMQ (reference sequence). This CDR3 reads CASSLPSRGYNEQFF. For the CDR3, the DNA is TGTGCCAGCAGCTTACCTAGCAGAGGTTACAATGAGCAGTTCTTC. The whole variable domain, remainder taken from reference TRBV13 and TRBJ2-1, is AAGVIQSPRHLIKEKRETATLKCYPIPRHDTVYWYQQGPGQDPQFLISFYEKMQSDKGSIPDRFSAQQFSDYHSELNMSSLELGDSALYFCASSLPSRGYNEQFFGPGTRLTVL.

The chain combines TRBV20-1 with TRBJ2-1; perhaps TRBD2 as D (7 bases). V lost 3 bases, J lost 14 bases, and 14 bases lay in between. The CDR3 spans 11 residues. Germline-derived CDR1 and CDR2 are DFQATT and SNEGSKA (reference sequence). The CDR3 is CSASGGGHKFF. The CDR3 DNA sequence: TGCAGTGCTAGTGGGGGGGGACATAAGTTCTTC.

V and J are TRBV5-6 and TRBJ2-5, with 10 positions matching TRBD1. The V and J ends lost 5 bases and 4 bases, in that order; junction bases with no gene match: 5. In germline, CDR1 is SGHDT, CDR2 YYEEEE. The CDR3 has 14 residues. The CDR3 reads CASRKTGGLETQYF. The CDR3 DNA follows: TGTGCCAGCAGAAAGACAGGGGGCTTAGAGACCCAGTACTTC.

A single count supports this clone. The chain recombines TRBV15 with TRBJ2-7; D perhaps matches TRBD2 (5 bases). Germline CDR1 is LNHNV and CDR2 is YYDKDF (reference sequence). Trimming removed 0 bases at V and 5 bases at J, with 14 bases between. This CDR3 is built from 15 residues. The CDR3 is CATSRDPGSGDEQYF. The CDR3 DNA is TGTGCCACCAGCAGAGATCCGGGGAGTGGGGACGAGCAGTACTTC.

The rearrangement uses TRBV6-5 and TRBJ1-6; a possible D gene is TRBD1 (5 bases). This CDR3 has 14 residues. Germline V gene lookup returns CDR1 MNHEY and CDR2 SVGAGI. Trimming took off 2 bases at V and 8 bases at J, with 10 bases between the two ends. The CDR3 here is CASSYDPRDSPLHF. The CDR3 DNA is TGTGCCAGCAGTTACGACCCCAGGGATTCACCCCTCCACTTT.

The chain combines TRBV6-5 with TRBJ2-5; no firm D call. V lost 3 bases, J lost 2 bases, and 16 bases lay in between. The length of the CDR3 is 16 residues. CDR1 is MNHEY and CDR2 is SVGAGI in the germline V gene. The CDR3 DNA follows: TGTGCCAGCAGTTATCATGGAGAGGCATCACAAGAGACCCAGTACTTC. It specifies CASSYHGEASQETQYF.

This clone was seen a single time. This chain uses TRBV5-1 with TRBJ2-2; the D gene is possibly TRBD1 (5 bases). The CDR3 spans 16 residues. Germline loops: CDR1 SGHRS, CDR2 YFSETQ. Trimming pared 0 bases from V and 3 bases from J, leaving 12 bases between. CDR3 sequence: CASSLEGVSDTGELFF. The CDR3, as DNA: TGCGCCAGCAGCTTGGAAGGGGTTTCGGACACCGGGGAGCTGTTTTTT.

CDR3 coding DNA: TGTGCCAGCAGTTACGGCCAGGCAAATCAGCCCCAGCATTTT. Translated, it gives CASSYGQANQPQHF. This sequence joins TRBV6-6 and TRBJ1-5; D gene unclear. There are 14 residues in the CDR3. Between the trimmed V and J ends, which lost 2 bases and 4 bases, there was a span of 9 bases. Germline CDR1 reads MNHNY; CDR2 reads SVGAGI (reference sequence).

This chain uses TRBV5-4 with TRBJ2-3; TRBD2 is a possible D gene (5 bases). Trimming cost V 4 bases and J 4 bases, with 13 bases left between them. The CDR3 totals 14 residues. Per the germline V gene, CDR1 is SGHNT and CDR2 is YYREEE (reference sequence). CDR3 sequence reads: CASSAVLGSDTQYF. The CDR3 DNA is TGTGCCAGCAGCGCGGTACTAGGTTCAGATACGCAGTATTTT.

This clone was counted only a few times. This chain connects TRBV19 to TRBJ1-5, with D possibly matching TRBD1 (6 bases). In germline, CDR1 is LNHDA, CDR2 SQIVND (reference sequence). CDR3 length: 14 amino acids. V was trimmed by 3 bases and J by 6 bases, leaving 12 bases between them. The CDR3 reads CASSIGGEIQPQHF. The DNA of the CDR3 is TGTGCCAGTAGTATTGGGGGCGAGATTCAGCCCCAGCATTTT. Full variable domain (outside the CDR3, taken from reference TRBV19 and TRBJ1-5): DGGITQSPKYLFRKEGQNVTLSCEQNLNHDAMYWYRQDPGQGLRLIYYSQIVNDFQKGDIAEGYSVSREKKESFPLTVTSAQKNPTAFYLCASSIGGEIQPQHFGDGTRLSIL.

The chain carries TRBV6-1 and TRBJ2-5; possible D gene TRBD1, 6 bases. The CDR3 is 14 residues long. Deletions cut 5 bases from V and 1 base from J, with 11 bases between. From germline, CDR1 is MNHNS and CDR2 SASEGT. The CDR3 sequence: CASSYGQLQETQYF. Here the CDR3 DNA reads TGTGCCAGCAGTTATGGACAGCTCCAAGAGACCCAGTACTTC.

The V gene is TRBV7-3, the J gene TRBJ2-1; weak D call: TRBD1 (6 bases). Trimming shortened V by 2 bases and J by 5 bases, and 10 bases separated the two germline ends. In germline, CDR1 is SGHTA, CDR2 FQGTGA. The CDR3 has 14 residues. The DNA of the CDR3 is TGTGCCAGCAGCTTATCCCGGGACAACAATGAGCAGTTCTTC. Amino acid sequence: CASSLSRDNNEQFF.

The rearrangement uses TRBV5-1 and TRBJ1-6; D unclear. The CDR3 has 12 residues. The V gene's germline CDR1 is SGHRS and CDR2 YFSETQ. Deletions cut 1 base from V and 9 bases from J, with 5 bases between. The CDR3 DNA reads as TGCGCCAGCAGCTTGACGGGTTCACCCCTCCACTTT. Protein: CASSLTGSPLHF.

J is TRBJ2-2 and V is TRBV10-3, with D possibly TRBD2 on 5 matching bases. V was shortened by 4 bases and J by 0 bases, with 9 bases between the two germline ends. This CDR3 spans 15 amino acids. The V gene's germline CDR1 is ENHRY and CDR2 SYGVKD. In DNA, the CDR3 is TGTGCCATCAGTGGGGCGGGCCCGAACACCGGGGAGCTGTTTTTT. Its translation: CAISGAGPNTGELFF.

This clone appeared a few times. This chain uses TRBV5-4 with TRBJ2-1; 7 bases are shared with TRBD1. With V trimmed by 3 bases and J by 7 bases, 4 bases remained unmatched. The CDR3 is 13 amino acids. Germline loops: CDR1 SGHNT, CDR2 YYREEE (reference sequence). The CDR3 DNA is TGTGCCAGCAGCTCACAGGGGATGAATGAGCAGTTCTTC. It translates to CASSSQGMNEQFF.

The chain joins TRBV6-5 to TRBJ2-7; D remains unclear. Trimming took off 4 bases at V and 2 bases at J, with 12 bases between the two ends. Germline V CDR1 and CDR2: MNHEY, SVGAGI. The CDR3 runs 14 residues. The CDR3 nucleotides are TGTGCCAGCAGTTTCGACTCCCCGGCCTACGAGCAGTACTTC. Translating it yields CASSFDSPAYEQYF.

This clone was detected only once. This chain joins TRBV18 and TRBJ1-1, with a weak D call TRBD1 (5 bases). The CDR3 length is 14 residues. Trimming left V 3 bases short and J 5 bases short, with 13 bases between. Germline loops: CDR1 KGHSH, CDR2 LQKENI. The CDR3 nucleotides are TGTGCCAGCTCACCCGGCAGGGAAAGTACTGAAGCTTTCTTT. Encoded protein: CASSPGRESTEAFF.

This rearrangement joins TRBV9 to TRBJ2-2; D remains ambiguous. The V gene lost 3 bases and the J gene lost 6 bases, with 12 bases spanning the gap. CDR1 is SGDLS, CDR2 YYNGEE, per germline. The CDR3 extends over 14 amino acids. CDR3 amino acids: CASSGRSRAGELFF. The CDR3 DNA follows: TGTGCCAGCAGCGGTAGATCCCGCGCCGGGGAGCTGTTTTTT.

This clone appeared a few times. This CDR3 reads CAWSVIGVTEAFF. The CDR3 nucleotides are TGTGCCTGGAGTGTAATCGGTGTCACTGAAGCTTTCTTT. V and J are TRBV30 and TRBJ1-1, with D uncertain. Deletions cut 0 bases from V and 4 bases from J, with 9 bases between. This CDR3 spans 13 amino acids. Per germline, CDR1 GTSNPN and CDR2 SVGIG (reference sequence).

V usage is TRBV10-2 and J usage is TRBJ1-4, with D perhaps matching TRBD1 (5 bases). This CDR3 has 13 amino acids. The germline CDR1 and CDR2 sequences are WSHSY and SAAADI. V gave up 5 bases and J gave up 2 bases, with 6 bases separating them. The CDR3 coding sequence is TGCGCCAGCAGTCGGGGGACTAATGAAAAACTGTTTTTT. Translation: CASSRGTNEKLFF.

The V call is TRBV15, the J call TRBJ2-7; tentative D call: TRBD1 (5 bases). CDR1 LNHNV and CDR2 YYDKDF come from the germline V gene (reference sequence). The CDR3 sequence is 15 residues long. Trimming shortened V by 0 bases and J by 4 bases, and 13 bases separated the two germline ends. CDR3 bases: TGTGCCACCAGCAGAGAGCAAACAGGCGGTTACGAGCAGTACTTC. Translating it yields CATSREQTGGYEQYF.

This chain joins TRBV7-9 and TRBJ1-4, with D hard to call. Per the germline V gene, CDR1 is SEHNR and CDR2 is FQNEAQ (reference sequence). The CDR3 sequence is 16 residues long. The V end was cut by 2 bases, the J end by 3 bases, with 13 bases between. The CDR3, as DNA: TGTGCCAGCAGCTTATGGTCCTCTGCAGCTAATGAAAAACTGTTTTTT. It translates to CASSLWSSAANEKLFF.

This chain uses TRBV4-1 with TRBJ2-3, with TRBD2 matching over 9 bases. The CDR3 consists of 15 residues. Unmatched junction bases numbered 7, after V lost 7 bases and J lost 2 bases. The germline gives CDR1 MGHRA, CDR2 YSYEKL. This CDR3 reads CASKATSGSTDTQYF. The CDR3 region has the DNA TGCGCCAGCAAAGCGACTAGCGGATCCACAGATACGCAGTATTTT.

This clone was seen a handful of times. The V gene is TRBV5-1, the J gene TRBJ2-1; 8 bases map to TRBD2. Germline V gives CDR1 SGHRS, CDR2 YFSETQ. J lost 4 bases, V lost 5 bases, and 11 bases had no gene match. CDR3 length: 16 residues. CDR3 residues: CASRLPTGGQYNEQFF. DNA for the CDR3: TGCGCCAGCAGGTTACCCACGGGGGGGCAATACAATGAGCAGTTCTTC.

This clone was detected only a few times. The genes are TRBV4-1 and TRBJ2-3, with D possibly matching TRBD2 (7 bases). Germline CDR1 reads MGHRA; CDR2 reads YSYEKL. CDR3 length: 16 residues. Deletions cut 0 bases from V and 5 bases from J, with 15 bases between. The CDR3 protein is CASSQERRGGIDTQYF. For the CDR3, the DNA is TGCGCCAGCAGCCAAGAAAGGAGGGGGGGTATAGATACGCAGTATTTT.

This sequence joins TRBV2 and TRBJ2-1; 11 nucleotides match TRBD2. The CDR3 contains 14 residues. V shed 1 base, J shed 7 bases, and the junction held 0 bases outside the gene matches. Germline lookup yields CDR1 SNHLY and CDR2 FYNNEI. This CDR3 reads CASSEGLAGNEQFF. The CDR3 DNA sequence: TGTGCCAGCAGTGAAGGACTAGCGGGGAATGAGCAGTTCTTC. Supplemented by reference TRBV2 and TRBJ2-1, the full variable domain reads EPEVTQTPSHQVTQMGQEVILRCVPISNHLYFYWYRQILGQKVEFLVSFYNNEISEKSEIFDDQFSVERPDGSNFTLKIRSTKLEDSAMYFCASSEGLAGNEQFFGPGTRLTVL.